Below, 2 T cell receptor beta chains from the same sample are listed, as sequenced in a study of blood T cell repertoires in COVID-19. The table came from immunoSEQ multiplex PCR; TCRdb's copy has only in-frame clones and leaves some out. The sample gives about 110,000 clones, just under 90% of which show up once; 4% to 5.5% is in the top ten. Sequencing was carried out using peripheral blood. These receptors were collected from a woman in her forties or fifties with acute or convalescent COVID-19.

The chain couples TRBV19 to TRBJ2-1, with 10 bases identical to TRBD2. This CDR3 has 15 residues. V trimming: 5 bases; J trimming: 6 bases; junction bases outside the gene matches: 7. Germline lookup yields CDR1 LNHDA and CDR2 SQIVND (reference sequence). This CDR3 reads CASSLSRLAGNEQFF. The CDR3 DNA reads as TGTGCCAGTAGTCTCAGCCGACTAGCGGGCAATGAGCAGTTCTTC.

This chain joins TRBV5-1 and TRBJ2-7; D uncertain. Trimming cost V 7 bases and J 3 bases, with 14 bases left between them. The CDR3 has 13 amino acids. CDR1 and CDR2 from the germline V gene are SGHRS and YFSETQ. In DNA, the CDR3 is TGCGCCAGCTCCGTTACAGCAGGCTACGAGCAGTACTTC. Protein: CASSVTAGYEQYF.